This T cell receptor (beta chain) emerged from a study of cytomegalovirus exposure and HLA in healthy donors. Study outcomes and limitations: The investigators catalogued 164 TCR beta chains as cytomegalovirus-associated.

Trimming cost V 0 bases and J 5 bases, with 13 bases left between them. The CDR3 consists of 15 residues. Germline lookup yields CDR1 ENHRY and CDR2 SYGVKD. PCR primers comprised 60 Vbeta and 13 Jbeta primers. Generated by immunoSEQ multiplex PCR, the TCRdb table keeps only in-frame clones and is missing some. Here the sample spans some 120,000 clones, roughly 76% being singletons. This clone was detected only a few times. Its specificity is not known. The sequencing sample was made of PBMCs. The receptor comes from a woman aged 45-65 years in good health and CMV-seronegative. The chain couples TRBV10-3 to TRBJ1-2; D perhaps matches TRBD1 (6 bases). The CDR3 protein is CAISESPGVLYGYTF. The CDR3 bases are TGTGCCATCAGTGAGTCACCAGGGGTCCTATATGGCTACACCTTC.